The sequence of this T cell receptor (beta chain) was determined in a study of blood T cell repertoires in COVID-19. In the study overall: Acute and convalescent COVID-19 samples came from the United States, Italy and Spain. The analysed material was cDNA or gDNA that came from T cells, B-cell-depleted T cells, or PBMCs.

Using immunoSEQ multiplex PCR, the repertoire was profiled, and TCRdb retains in-frame clones only, with some absent. The table includes approximately 210,000 clones, over 75% detected once. This clone is a singleton in its sample. The germline V gene has CDR1 LNHDA and CDR2 SQIVND (reference sequence). The J segment lost 0 bases and the V segment lost 4 bases, leaving 4 bases of the junction unmatched. This CDR3 is built from 15 residues. Sequenced sample: peripheral blood. The sequence was obtained from a woman aged 40 to 50 who had recovered from COVID-19. The V and J genes are TRBV19 and TRBJ2-3, with 7 bases lining up with TRBD2. The DNA for the CDR3 is TGTGCCAGTAGTAGACTAGCTACTAGCACAGATACGCAGTATTTT. Translating gives CASSRLATSTDTQYF.